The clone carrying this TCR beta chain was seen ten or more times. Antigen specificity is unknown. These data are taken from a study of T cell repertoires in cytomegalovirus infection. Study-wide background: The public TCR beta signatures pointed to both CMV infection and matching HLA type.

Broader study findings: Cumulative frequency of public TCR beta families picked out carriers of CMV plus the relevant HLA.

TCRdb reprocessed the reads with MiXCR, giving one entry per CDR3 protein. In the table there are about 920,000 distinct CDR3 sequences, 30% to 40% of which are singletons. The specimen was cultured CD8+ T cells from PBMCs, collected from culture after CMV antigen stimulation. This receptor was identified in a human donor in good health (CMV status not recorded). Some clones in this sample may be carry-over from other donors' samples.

Written as DNA, the CDR3 is TGTGCCAGCAGCTTAGGGACAGAGGTTGAAGCTTTCTTT. Protein sequence: CASSLGTEVEAFF. The chain employs TRBV7-2 and TRBJ1-1, with a possible D match to TRBD1 (6 bases). The CDR3 loop spans 13 amino acids. Germline lookup yields CDR1 SGHTA and CDR2 FQGNSA. V lost 1 base and J lost 7, with 10 bases in between.